These T cell receptor beta chains were read from a single sample in a study of T cell repertoires in cytomegalovirus infection. Their antigens are not known. TCRdb reanalysed the reads using MiXCR and keeps one entry per CDR3 protein. The sample consists of 750,000 to 950,000 distinct CDR3 sequences, approximately 32% of them appearing once. The sequenced sample was cultured CD8+ T cells from PBMCs, obtained from culture after CMV antigen stimulation. Every receptor here comes from a human donor in good health (CMV status not recorded). Some clones in this sample may be carry-over from other donors' samples. Both conserved end residues are part of each CDR3. Each record gives: clone size, D gene, J gene, V gene, CDR3 DNA, CDR3 protein. The D gene is left open where the match is weak. Some rows mark clone size as missing; the rest say once, few, many or name a class of expanded clone.

- | TRBD1 | TRBJ1-1 | TRBV7-9 | TGTGCCAGCATCCGTAGGACAGGCAAGAACACTGAAGCTTTCTTT | CASIRRTGKNTEAFF
few | TRBD1 | TRBJ1-1 | TRBV11-2 | TGTGCCAGCAGCCACAGGGGGCCCTCGACCACTGAAGCTTTCTTT | CASSHRGPSTTEAFF
few | - | TRBJ1-1 | TRBV7-9 | TGTGCCAGCGGGGGGCTTGAAGCTTTCTTT | CASGGLEAFF
few | - | TRBJ2-7 | TRBV12-3/TRBV12-4 | TGTGCCAGCAGCCCAGGGAAGGGCCACGAGCAGTACTTC | CASSPGKGHEQYF
many | TRBD2 | TRBJ2-1 | TRBV6-1 | TGTGCCAGCAGTGAACCTAGCGGGGGGGCCTCCAATGAGCAGTTCTTC | CASSEPSGGASNEQFF
- | - | TRBJ2-3 | TRBV20-1 | TGCAGTGCTAGAGATCGTAGCGAAGGCACAGATACGCAGTATTTT | CSARDRSEGTDTQYF
- | - | TRBJ1-1 | TRBV7-6 | TGTGCCAGCAGCTTAAACTGGCAGGAAGCTTTCTTT | CASSLNWQEAFF
many | TRBD1 | TRBJ1-6 | TRBV7-9 | TGTGCCAGCAGCGGGGGCACCGGGACAGGGAAATGGGGTAATTCACCCCTCCACTTT | CASSGGTGTGKWGNSPLHF
many | - | TRBJ2-2 | TRBV7-2 | TGTGCCAGCAGCTTAAAACGGGTGGGAACCGGGGAGCTGTTTTTT | CASSLKRVGTGELFF
few | - | TRBJ2-1 | TRBV29-1 | TGCAGCGTTGAAGATCATGTCTATGAGCAGTTCTTC | CSVEDHVYEQFF
few | - | TRBJ2-5 | TRBV7-8 | TGTGCCAGCAGCTTAGACACAGAGACCCAGTACTTC | CASSLDTETQYF
- | - | TRBJ2-7 | TRBV7-8 | TGTGCCAGCACCAAGCAGGAATCCTACGAGCAGTACTTC | CASTKQESYEQYF
few | - | TRBJ2-3 | TRBV2 | TGTGCCAGCAGCGGTTGGGACGGTACGCAGTATTTT | CASSGWDGTQYF
- | TRBD1 | TRBJ1-5 | TRBV7-2 | TGTGCCAGCAGCTTACGACAGGGGTTGCATCAGCCCCAGCATTTT | CASSLRQGLHQPQHF
- | - | TRBJ1-1 | TRBV27 | TGTGCCAGCAGTCATCAGGGATATAAAGGCACTGAAGCTTTCTTT | CASSHQGYKGTEAFF
many | TRBD2 | TRBJ2-2 | TRBV7-2 | TGTGCCAGCAGCCACCCCACTAGCGGGGGGGCGACCGGGGAGCTGTTTTTT | CASSHPTSGGATGELFF
- | TRBD1 | TRBJ1-4 | TRBV27 | TGTGCCAGCAGCTCAGGGACAGCAAGGGAAAAACTGTTTTTT | CASSSGTAREKLFF
- | - | TRBJ1-2 | TRBV27 | TGTGCCAGCAGTCAGGGGATGGGCTATGGCTACACCTTC | CASSQGMGYGYTF
few | TRBD2 | TRBJ2-7 | TRBV18 | TGTGCCAGCTCACCGGGAGGACTAGCGGACTCCTACGAGCAGTACTTC | CASSPGGLADSYEQYF
- | TRBD2 | TRBJ2-5 | TRBV7-9 | TGTGCCAGCAGCCCTACTAGCGGGGGCCTCCAAGAGACCCAGTACTTC | CASSPTSGGLQETQYF
few | - | TRBJ1-1 | TRBV12-3/TRBV12-4 | TGTGCCAGCAGTTTTGGAGGGATAGTAGCGAACACTGAAGCTTTCTTT | CASSFGGIVANTEAFF
few | - | TRBJ1-5 | TRBV10-3 | TGTGCCATCAGTGGAGAGGGGGAATTTTGGCAGCCCCAGCATTTT | CAISGEGEFWQPQHF
few | TRBD1 | TRBJ1-2 | TRBV7-8 | TGTGCCAGCAGCACCAGGGGGCGACCGGATCAGGACTATGGCTACACCTTC | CASSTRGRPDQDYGYTF
- | TRBD1 | TRBJ1-1 | TRBV7-2 | TGTGCCAGCAGCCCCATGCCAGGGGGCACTGAAGCTTTCTTT | CASSPMPGGTEAFF
- | - | TRBJ2-2 | TRBV27 | TGTGCCAGCAGTTTTTTATCAGAAAACACCGGGGAGCTGTTTTTT | CASSFLSENTGELFF
- | - | TRBJ2-7 | TRBV4-2 | TGTGCCAGCAAGGACGGGGAGGCCTACGAGCAGTACTTC | CASKDGEAYEQYF
few | - | TRBJ1-3 | TRBV28 | TGTGCCAGCAGTTTAGGGACGCTCCGGCGTGGAAACACCATATATTTT | CASSLGTLRRGNTIYF
- | - | TRBJ1-1 | TRBV28 | TGTGCCAGCAGTTTACTCGTTGGGGGCTCCACTGAAGCTTTCTTT | CASSLLVGGSTEAFF
few | TRBD1 | TRBJ1-1 | TRBV29-1 | TGCAGCGTCCACAGGGGTGGCCCTGAAGCTTTCTTT | CSVHRGGPEAFF
few | - | TRBJ1-2 | TRBV28 | TGTGCCAGCAGTTACCCGGGGACGTCAGGCTACACCTTC | CASSYPGTSGYTF
few | TRBD2 | TRBJ2-3 | TRBV12-3/TRBV12-4 | TGTGCCAGCAGTTTCGGGGGGGGCCAGTATTTT | CASSFGGGQYF
- | - | TRBJ1-2 | TRBV19 | TGTGCCAGTAGTAACCCCTCAGGATTTAACTATGGCTACACCTTC | CASSNPSGFNYGYTF
many | - | TRBJ2-3 | TRBV7-8 | TGTGCCAGCACCTCCTACGCGGGGAACACAGATACGCAGTATTTT | CASTSYAGNTDTQYF
- | TRBD1 | TRBJ2-5 | TRBV20-1 | TGCAGTGCTAGATCCAAAGGACAGGGGATTTCTCAGACCCAGTACTTC | CSARSKGQGISQTQYF
- | - | TRBJ1-2 | TRBV27 | TGTGCCAGCAGTTTATCAGCAGGTTCTCACTATGGCTACACCTTC | CASSLSAGSHYGYTF
few | - | TRBJ1-5 | TRBV7-3 | TGTGCCAGCAGCTTAAATATAGATCAGCCCCAGCATTTT | CASSLNIDQPQHF
- | - | TRBJ1-6 | TRBV7-6 | TGTGCCAGCAGCCCGTCGCGGAATTCACCCCTCCACTTT | CASSPSRNSPLHF
few | - | TRBJ1-2 | TRBV19 | TGTGCCAGTAGTATAGTAGGGTCTGATGGCTACACCTTC | CASSIVGSDGYTF
many | TRBD1 | TRBJ1-2 | TRBV4-1 | TGCGCCAGCAGCCACGAGACAGGGTATGGCTACACCTTC | CASSHETGYGYTF
- | TRBD1 | TRBJ1-6 | TRBV12-3/TRBV12-4 | TGTGCCAGCAGTCAGACAGGGCCAAGGTCACCCCTCCACTTT | CASSQTGPRSPLHF